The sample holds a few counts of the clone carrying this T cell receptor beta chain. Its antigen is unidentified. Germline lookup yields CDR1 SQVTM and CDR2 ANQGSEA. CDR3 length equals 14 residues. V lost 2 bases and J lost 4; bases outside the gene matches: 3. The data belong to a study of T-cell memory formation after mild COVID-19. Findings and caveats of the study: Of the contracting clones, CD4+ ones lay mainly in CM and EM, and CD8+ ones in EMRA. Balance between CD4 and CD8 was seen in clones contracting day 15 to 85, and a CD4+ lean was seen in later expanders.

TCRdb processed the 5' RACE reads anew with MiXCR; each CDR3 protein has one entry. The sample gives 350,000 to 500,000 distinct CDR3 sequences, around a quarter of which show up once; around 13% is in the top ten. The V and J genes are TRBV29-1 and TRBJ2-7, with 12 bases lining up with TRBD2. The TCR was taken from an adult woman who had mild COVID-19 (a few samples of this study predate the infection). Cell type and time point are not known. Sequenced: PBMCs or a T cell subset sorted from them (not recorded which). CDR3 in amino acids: CSVELTSGSYEQYF. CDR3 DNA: TGCAGCGTTGAACTGACTAGCGGGAGTTACGAGCAGTACTTC.